This TCR beta chain was obtained from a study of T cell changes during pregnancy in multiple sclerosis. Only in-frame clones appear in the TCRdb table, and some are missing; sequencing was by immunoSEQ multiplex PCR. In the table there are over 45,000 clones, around 89% of which are singletons. Germline lookup yields CDR1 SQVTM and CDR2 ANQGSEA. V dropped 1 base and J dropped 5 bases, with 9 bases sitting between them. The CDR3 is made up of 12 amino acids. Material: peripheral blood, obtained after pregnancy. The TCR comes from a female donor with multiple sclerosis, enrolled in a pregnancy study. The V gene is TRBV29-1, the J gene TRBJ2-7; D is perhaps TRBD1 (6 bases). CDR3 nucleotide sequence: TGCAGCGTTGAAGCCCCAGGGGACGAGCAGTACTTC. This gives the protein CSVEAPGDEQYF.